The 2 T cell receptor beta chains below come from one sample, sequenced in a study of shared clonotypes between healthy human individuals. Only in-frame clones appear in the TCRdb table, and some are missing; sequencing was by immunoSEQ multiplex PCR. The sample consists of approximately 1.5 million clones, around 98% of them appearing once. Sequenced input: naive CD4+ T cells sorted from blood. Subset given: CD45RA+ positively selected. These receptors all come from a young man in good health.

The CDR3 DNA sequence: TGTGCCAGCAGCCCCGCGGGCACCGGGGAGCTGTTTTTT. It translates to CASSPAGTGELFF. The chain links TRBV7-7 to TRBJ2-2, with a possible D match to TRBD2 (5 bases). The length of the CDR3 is 13 residues. Deletions cut 5 bases from V and 4 bases from J, with 8 bases between. CDR1 is SSHAT and CDR2 is FNYEAQ in the germline V gene (reference sequence).

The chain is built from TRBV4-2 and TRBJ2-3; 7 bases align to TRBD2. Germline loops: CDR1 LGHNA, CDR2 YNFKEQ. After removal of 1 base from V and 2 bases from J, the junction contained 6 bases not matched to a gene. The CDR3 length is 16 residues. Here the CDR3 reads CASSQGRAGDTDTQYF. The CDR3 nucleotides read TGTGCCAGCAGCCAAGGACGGGCGGGGGACACAGATACGCAGTATTTT.